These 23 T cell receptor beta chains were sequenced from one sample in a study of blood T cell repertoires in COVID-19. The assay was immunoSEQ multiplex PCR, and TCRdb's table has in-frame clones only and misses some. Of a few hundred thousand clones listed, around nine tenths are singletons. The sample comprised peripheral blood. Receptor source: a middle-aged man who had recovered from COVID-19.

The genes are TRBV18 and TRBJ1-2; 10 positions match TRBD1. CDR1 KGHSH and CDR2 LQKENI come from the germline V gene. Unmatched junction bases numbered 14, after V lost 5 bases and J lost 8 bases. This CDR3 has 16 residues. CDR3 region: CASSSAGTGVFLGYTF. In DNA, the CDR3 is TGTGCCAGCTCATCAGCTGGGACAGGGGTTTTTTTAGGCTACACCTTC.

CDR3 in amino acids: CASSQTNMNTEAFF. Here the CDR3 DNA reads TGCGCCAGCAGCCAAACCAACATGAACACTGAAGCTTTCTTT. The chain uses TRBV4-1 and TRBJ1-1, with no clear D. Germline V gene lookup returns CDR1 MGHRA and CDR2 YSYEKL. The ends were cut back, 2 bases at V and 0 bases at J, with 7 bases in the middle. CDR3 length: 14 residues.

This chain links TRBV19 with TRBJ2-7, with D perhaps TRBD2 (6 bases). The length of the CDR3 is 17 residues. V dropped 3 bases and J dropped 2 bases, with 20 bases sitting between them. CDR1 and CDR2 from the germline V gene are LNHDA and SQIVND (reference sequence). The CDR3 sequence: CASSIGGAAGITYEQYF. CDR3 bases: TGTGCCAGTAGTATCGGAGGGGCGGCAGGGATAACCTACGAGCAGTACTTC.

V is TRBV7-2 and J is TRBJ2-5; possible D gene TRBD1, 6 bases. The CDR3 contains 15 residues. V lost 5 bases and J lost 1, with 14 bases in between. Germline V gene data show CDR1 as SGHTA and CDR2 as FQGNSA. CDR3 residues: CASSARGYRQETQYF. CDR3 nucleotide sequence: TGTGCCAGCAGCGCCAGGGGTTACCGCCAAGAGACCCAGTACTTC. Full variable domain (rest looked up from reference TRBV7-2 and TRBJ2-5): GAGVSQSPSNKVTEKGKDVELRCDPISGHTALYWYRQSLGQGLEFLIYFQGNSAPDKSGLPSDRFSAERTGGSVSTLTIQRTQQEDSAVYLCASSARGYRQETQYFGPGTRLLVL.

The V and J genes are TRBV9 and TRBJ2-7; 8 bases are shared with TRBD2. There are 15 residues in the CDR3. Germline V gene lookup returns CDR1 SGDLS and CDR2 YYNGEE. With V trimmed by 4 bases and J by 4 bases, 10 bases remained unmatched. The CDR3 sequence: CASSSGEREWYEQYF. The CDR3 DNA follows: TGTGCCAGCAGCTCTGGGGAGCGGGAGTGGTACGAGCAGTACTTC.

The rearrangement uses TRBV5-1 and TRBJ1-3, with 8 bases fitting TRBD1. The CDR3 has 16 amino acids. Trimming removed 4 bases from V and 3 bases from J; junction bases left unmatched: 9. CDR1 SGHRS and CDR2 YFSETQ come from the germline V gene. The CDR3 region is CASSQDRGLYGNTIYF. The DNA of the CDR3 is TGCGCCAGCAGCCAAGACAGGGGTTTATATGGAAACACCATATATTTT.

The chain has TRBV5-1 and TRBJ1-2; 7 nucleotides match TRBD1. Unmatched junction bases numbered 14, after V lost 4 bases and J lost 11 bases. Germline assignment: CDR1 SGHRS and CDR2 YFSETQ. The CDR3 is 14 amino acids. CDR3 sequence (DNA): TGCGCCAGCAGCCCTAGACAGGGCCCCGCGGGGTACACCTTC. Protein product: CASSPRQGPAGYTF. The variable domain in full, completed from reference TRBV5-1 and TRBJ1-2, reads KAGVTQTPRYLIKTRGQQVTLSCSPISGHRSVSWYQQTPGQGLQFLFEYFSETQRNKGNFPGRFSGRQFSNSRSEMNVSTLELGDSALYLCASSPRQGPAGYTFGSGTRLTVV.

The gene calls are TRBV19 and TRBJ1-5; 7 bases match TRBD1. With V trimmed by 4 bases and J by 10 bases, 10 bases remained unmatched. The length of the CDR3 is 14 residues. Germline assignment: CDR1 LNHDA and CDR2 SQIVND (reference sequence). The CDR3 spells CASSSQDRPFPQHF. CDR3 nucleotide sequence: TGTGCCAGTAGTAGCCAGGACAGGCCATTTCCCCAGCATTTT.

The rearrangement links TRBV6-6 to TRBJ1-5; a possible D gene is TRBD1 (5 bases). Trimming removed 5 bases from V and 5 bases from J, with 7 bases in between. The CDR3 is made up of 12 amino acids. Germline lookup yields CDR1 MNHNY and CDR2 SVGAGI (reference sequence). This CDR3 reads CASSQGDQPQHF. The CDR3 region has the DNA TGTGCCAGCAGTCAGGGAGATCAGCCCCAGCATTTT.

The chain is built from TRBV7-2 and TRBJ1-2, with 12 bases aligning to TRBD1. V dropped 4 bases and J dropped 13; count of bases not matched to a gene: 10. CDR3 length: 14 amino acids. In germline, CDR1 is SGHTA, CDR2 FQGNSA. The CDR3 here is CASSSEAGQGAFTF. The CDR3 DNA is TGTGCCAGCAGCTCCGAGGCGGGACAGGGGGCGTTCACCTTC. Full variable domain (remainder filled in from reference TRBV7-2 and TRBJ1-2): GAGVSQSPSNKVTEKGKDVELRCDPISGHTALYWYRQSLGQGLEFLIYFQGNSAPDKSGLPSDRFSAERTGGSVSTLTIQRTQQEDSAVYLCASSSEAGQGAFTFGSGTRLTVV.

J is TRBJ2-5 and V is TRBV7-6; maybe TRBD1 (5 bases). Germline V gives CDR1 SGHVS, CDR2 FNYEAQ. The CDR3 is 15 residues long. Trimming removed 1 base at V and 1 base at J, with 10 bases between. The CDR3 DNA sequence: TGTGCCAGCAGCTTAGTTAAGACAGCCCAAGAGACCCAGTACTTC. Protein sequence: CASSLVKTAQETQYF. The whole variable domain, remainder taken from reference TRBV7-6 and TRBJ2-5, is GAGVSQSPRYKVTKRGQDVALRCDPISGHVSLYWYRQALGQGPEFLTYFNYEAQQDKSGLPNDRFSAERPEGSISTLTIQRTEQRDSAMYRCASSLVKTAQETQYFGPGTRLLVL.

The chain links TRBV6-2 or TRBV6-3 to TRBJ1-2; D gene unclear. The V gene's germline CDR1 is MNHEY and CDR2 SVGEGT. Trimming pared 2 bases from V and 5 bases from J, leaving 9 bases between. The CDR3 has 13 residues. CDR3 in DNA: TGTGCCAGCAGTTACACGGGGATATATGGCTACACCTTC. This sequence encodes CASSYTGIYGYTF.

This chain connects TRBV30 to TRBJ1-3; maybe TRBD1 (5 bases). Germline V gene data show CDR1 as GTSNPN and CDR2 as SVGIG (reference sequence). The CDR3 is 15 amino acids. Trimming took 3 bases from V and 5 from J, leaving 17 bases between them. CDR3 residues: CAWRPRGGLRNTIYF. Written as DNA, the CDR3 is TGTGCCTGGAGGCCTCGCGGGGGGTTAAGAAACACCATATATTTT.

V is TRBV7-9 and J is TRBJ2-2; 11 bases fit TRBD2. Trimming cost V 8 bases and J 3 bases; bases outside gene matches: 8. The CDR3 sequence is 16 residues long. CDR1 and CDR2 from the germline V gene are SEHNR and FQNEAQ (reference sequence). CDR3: CASGPGTSGHTGELFF. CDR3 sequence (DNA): TGTGCCAGCGGGCCGGGGACTAGCGGACACACCGGGGAGCTGTTTTTT.

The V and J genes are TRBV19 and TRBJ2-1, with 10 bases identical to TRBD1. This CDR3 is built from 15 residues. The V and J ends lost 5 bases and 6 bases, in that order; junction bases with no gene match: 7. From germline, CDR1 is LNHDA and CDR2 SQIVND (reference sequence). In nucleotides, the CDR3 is TGTGCCAGTAGTCCTCGGACAGGGGGAAGCAATGAGCAGTTCTTC. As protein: CASSPRTGGSNEQFF. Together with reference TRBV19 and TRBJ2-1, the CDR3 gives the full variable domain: DGGITQSPKYLFRKEGQNVTLSCEQNLNHDAMYWYRQDPGQGLRLIYYSQIVNDFQKGDIAEGYSVSREKKESFPLTVTSAQKNPTAFYLCASSPRTGGSNEQFFGPGTRLTVL.

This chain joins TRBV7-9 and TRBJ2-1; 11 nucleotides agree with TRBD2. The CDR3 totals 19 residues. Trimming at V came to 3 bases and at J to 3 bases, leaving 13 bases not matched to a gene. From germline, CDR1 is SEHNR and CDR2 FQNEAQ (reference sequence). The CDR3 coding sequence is TGTGCCAGCAGCTTGGGCGGCGGGGCTAGCGGGGGGCTCTACAATGAGCAGTTCTTC. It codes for CASSLGGGASGGLYNEQFF. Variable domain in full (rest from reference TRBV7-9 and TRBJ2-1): DTGVSQNPRHKITKRGQNVTFRCDPISEHNRLYWYRQTLGQGPEFLTYFQNEAQLEKSRLLSDRFSAERPKGSFSTLEIQRTEQGDSAMYLCASSLGGGASGGLYNEQFFGPGTRLTVL.

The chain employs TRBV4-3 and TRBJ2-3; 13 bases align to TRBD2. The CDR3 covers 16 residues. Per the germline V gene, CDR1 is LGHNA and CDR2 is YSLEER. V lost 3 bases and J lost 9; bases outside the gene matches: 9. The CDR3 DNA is TGCGCCAGCAGCCAGGCTCGGACTAGCGGGAGATCGACGCAGTATTTT. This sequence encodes CASSQARTSGRSTQYF.

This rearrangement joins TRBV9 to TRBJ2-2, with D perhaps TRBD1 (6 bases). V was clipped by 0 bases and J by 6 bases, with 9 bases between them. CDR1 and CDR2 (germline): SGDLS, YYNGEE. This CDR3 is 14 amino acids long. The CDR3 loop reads CASSVAGVAGELFF. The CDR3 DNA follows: TGTGCCAGCAGCGTAGCAGGGGTAGCCGGGGAGCTGTTTTTT.

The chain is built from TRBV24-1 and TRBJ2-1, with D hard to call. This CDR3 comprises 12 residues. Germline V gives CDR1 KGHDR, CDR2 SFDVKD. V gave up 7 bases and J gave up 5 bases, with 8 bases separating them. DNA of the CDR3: TGTGCCACCAGCAGACACAACAATGAGCAGTTCTTC. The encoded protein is CATSRHNNEQFF.

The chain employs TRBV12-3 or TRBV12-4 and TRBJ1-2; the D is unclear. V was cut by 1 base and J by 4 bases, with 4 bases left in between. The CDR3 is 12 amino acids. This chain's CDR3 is CASSLGSYGYTF. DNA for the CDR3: TGTGCCAGCAGTTTAGGCAGCTATGGCTACACCTTC.

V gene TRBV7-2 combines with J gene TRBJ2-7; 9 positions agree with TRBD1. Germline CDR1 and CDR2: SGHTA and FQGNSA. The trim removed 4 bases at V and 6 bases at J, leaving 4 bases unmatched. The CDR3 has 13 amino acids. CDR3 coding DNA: TGTGCCAGCAGCTATGGGACAGGGCGCGAGCAGTACTTC. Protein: CASSYGTGREQYF.

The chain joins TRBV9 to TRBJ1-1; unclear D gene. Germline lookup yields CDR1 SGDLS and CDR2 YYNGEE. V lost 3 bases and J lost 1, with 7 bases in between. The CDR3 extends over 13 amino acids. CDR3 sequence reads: CASSEHQNTEAFF. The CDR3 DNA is TGTGCCAGCAGCGAACACCAGAACACTGAAGCTTTCTTT.

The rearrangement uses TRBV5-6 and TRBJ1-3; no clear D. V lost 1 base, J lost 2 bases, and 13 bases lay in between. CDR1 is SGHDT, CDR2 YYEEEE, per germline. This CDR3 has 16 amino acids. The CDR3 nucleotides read TGTGCCAGCAGCTTGCAACGTCGCCGGGCTGGAAACACCATATATTTT. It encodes CASSLQRRRAGNTIYF.